Sequencing of this T cell receptor beta chain was carried out in a study of tumor-infiltrating lymphocytes in primary liver carcinoma. Looked up from germline, CDR1 is ENHRY and CDR2 is SYGVKD. Trimming left V 4 bases short and J 2 bases short, with 12 bases between. The CDR3 is 14 residues long. Taking about 18-31 mg of unsorted bulk tissue, the authors co-extracted RNA and DNA. This clonotype was counted ten times or more. Its matching antigen is unknown. Study-level points and caveats: Top-250-clone fractions were significantly higher in tumors than in blood (p = 0.039).

With a constant-region primer, TCR beta cDNA was made from about 0.55 ug of total RNA. Three nested multiplex PCR rounds, a slightly modified ARM-PCR method, built the TCR beta libraries. TRBV1-TRBV30 forward and Cbeta reverse primers drove the first two roughly 10-cycle rounds. TCRdb reprocessed the multiplex PCR reads via MiXCR and lists one record per CDR3 protein. Found here are some 120,000 distinct CDR3 sequences, 60% to 70% of them singletons; the top ten hold about a tenth. This sequence joins TRBV10-3 and TRBJ2-7; the D gene is possibly TRBD1 (6 bases). This clonotype originated in an older woman with primary liver carcinoma and hepatitis B virus infection. The sample consisted of liver tumor tissue from sampling region 1. The subset denotes: tumor region T1, superior pole. The CDR3 is CAISADRQTYEQYF. The CDR3 nucleotides are TGTGCCATCAGTGCCGACAGGCAGACCTACGAGCAGTACTTC.